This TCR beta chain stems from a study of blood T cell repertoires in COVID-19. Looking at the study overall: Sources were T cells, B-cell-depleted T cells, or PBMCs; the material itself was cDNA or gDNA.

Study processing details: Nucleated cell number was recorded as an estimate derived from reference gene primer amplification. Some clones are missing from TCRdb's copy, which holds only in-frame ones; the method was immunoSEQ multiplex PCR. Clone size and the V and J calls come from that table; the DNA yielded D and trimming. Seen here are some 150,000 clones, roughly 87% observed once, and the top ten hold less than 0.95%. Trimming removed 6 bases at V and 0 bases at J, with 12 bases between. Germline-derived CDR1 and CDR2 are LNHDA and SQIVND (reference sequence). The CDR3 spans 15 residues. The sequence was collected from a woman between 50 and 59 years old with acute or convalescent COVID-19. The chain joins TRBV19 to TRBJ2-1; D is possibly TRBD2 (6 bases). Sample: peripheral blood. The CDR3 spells CASSYTSSSYNEQFF. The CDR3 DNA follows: TGTGCCAGTAGCTATACTAGCAGCTCCTACAATGAGCAGTTCTTC.